Shown below are 18 T cell receptor beta chains from a single sample sequenced in a study of blood T cell repertoires in COVID-19. Produced via immunoSEQ multiplex PCR; TCRdb's table is partial and in-frame only. The data show about 80,000 clones, more than 60% seen once. Material for sequencing was peripheral blood. These receptors were obtained from a human donor in a cohort sampled during active COVID-19.

This clone came up once. V gene TRBV10-1 combines with J gene TRBJ2-1; 9 nucleotides agree with TRBD1. V trimming: 2 bases; J trimming: 7 bases; junction bases outside the gene matches: 3. CDR3 length equals 14 residues. CDR1 WNHNN and CDR2 SYGVQD come from the germline V gene (reference sequence). Here the CDR3 reads CASSEGDRENEQFF. CDR3 DNA sequence: TGCGCCAGCAGTGAGGGGGACAGGGAGAATGAGCAGTTCTTC.

V is TRBV6-4 and J is TRBJ2-3; D might be TRBD2 (5 bases). V lost 3 bases, J lost 4 bases, and 8 bases lay in between. The CDR3 sequence is 13 residues long. Germline V CDR1 and CDR2: MRHNA, SNTAGT. CDR3 DNA sequence: TGTGCCAGCAGTGATGGGGAGTCAGATACGCAGTATTTT. Its translation is CASSDGESDTQYF.

This chain joins TRBV3-1 (or the pseudogene TRBV3-2) and TRBJ2-3, with TRBD2 matching over 10 bases. The ends lost 1 base at V and 3 bases at J; junction bases unmatched: 16. Germline V lookup: CDR1 LGHDT, CDR2 YNNKEL (reference sequence). This CDR3 region has 20 residues. The chain's CDR3 is CASSQVLKLAGWVGTDTQYF. CDR3 DNA sequence: TGTGCCAGCAGCCAAGTTTTGAAACTAGCGGGATGGGTAGGAACAGATACGCAGTATTTT.

The J gene is TRBJ2-3, the V gene TRBV3-1 (or the pseudogene TRBV3-2); D ambiguous. The V end lost 3 bases, the J end lost 0 bases, and 7 bases lay between the germline ends. Per germline, CDR1 LGHDT and CDR2 YNNKEL (reference sequence). The CDR3 is made up of 14 amino acids. The CDR3 DNA reads as TGTGCCAGCAGCCAGGGCCTTAGCACAGATACGCAGTATTTT. Translating it yields CASSQGLSTDTQYF.

The rearrangement uses TRBV5-1 and TRBJ2-1, with 8 bases lining up with TRBD1. The V gene's germline CDR1 is SGHRS and CDR2 YFSETQ. CDR3 length: 16 residues. V shed 0 bases and J 5 bases; nucleotides not matched to a gene: 7. DNA of the CDR3: TGCGCCAGCAGCTTGGTCCGGGACAGGACGAACAATGAGCAGTTCTTC. This translates into CASSLVRDRTNNEQFF.

This chain connects TRBV5-1 to TRBJ1-4; 7 bases align to TRBD1. Germline loops: CDR1 SGHRS, CDR2 YFSETQ. This CDR3 contains 15 residues. Trimming at V came to 4 bases and at J to 8 bases, leaving 11 bases not matched to a gene. CDR3 sequence reads: CASSPTGTDGEKLFF. The DNA for the CDR3 is TGCGCCAGCAGCCCCACCGGGACAGATGGGGAAAAACTGTTTTTT. Using reference TRBV5-1 and TRBJ1-4 for the parts outside the CDR3, the full variable domain is KAGVTQTPRYLIKTRGQQVTLSCSPISGHRSVSWYQQTPGQGLQFLFEYFSETQRNKGNFPGRFSGRQFSNSRSEMNVSTLELGDSALYLCASSPTGTDGEKLFFGSGTQLSVL.

This chain joins TRBV5-1 and TRBJ1-1, with 8 bases fitting TRBD1. The CDR3 extends over 19 amino acids. V lost 4 bases to trimming and J lost 0 bases; unmatched junction nucleotides: 17. Germline assignment: CDR1 SGHRS and CDR2 YFSETQ. The CDR3 region is CASSLRWTGRTIMNTEAFF. The DNA of the CDR3 is TGCGCCAGCAGCCTAAGATGGACAGGGCGAACGATCATGAACACTGAAGCTTTCTTT.

This chain uses TRBV2 with TRBJ2-7, with TRBD1 as a possible D gene (5 bases). The CDR3 is 14 amino acids. Germline-derived CDR1 and CDR2 are SNHLY and FYNNEI. V shed 6 bases and J shed 6 bases, with 18 bases lying between them. CDR3: CASRIDTSRVEQYF. For the CDR3, the DNA is TGTGCCAGCAGGATTGACACCAGCAGGGTCGAGCAGTACTTC.

CDR3 protein: CASSLLDSQTFDGYV. Here the CDR3 DNA reads TGTGCCAGCAGCTTGTTAGACTCCCAAACCTTTGACGGGTACGTC. V gene TRBV5-6 combines with J gene TRBJ2-7; no clear D gene. Germline V CDR1 and CDR2: SGHDT, YYEEEE. This CDR3 is built from 15 residues. The ends were cut back, 1 base at V and 12 bases at J, with 23 bases in the middle.

The chain combines TRBV19 with TRBJ2-2, with a weak D call TRBD1 (6 bases). Germline V lookup: CDR1 LNHDA, CDR2 SQIVND (reference sequence). CDR3 length: 14 amino acids. Between the trimmed V and J ends, which lost 7 bases and 3 bases, there was a span of 12 bases. The CDR3 DNA reads as TGTGCCAGTACTCCCGGGACACACACCGGGGAGCTGTTTTTT. Encoded protein: CASTPGTHTGELFF.

The chain uses TRBV29-1 and TRBJ2-2; 10 bases agree with TRBD2. The CDR3 spans 15 residues. Germline V gene data show CDR1 as SQVTM and CDR2 as ANQGSEA. The V and J ends lost 2 bases and 2 bases, in that order; junction bases with no gene match: 2. The chain's CDR3 is CSVELAGDNTGELFF. The CDR3 nucleotides are TGCAGCGTTGAACTAGCGGGGGACAACACCGGGGAGCTGTTTTTT.

The rearrangement uses TRBV4-1 and TRBJ2-1; D is undetermined. Germline CDR1 reads MGHRA; CDR2 reads YSYEKL. V was shortened by 1 base and J by 8 bases, with 6 bases between the two germline ends. The CDR3 has 12 amino acids. The CDR3: CASSQGRDEQFF. In DNA, the CDR3 is TGCGCCAGCAGCCAAGGTCGGGATGAGCAGTTCTTC.

In the case of this clone: This CDR3 is also generated by other DNA sequences in the sample. The rearrangement joins TRBV19 to TRBJ1-1; D call uncertain. The CDR3 is 11 amino acids. Germline V gene sequence: CDR1 LNHDA, CDR2 SQIVND (reference sequence). Trimming shortened V by 5 bases and J by 8 bases, and 9 bases separated the two germline ends. The CDR3 sequence is CASSLPGEAFF. DNA of the CDR3: TGTGCCAGTAGTCTTCCGGGGGAAGCTTTCTTT.

This rearrangement joins TRBV25-1 to TRBJ2-1; D is unresolved. Germline V CDR1 and CDR2: MGHDK, SYGVNS. V lost 5 bases to trimming and J lost 4 bases, with 9 bases between them. The CDR3 length is 13 residues. The CDR3 sequence is CASSNEAYNEQFF. CDR3 DNA: TGTGCCAGCAGTAACGAGGCATACAATGAGCAGTTCTTC.

This chain links TRBV5-1 with TRBJ1-6; D is ambiguous. V gave up 0 bases and J gave up 5 bases, with 9 bases separating them. Germline loops: CDR1 SGHRS, CDR2 YFSETQ. This CDR3 contains 15 residues. The DNA of the CDR3 is TGCGCCAGCAGCTTGGGTCAGGATGATAATTCACCCCTCCACTTT. This sequence encodes CASSLGQDDNSPLHF. The variable domain in full, with the rest retrieved from reference TRBV5-1 and TRBJ1-6, is KAGVTQTPRYLIKTRGQQVTLSCSPISGHRSVSWYQQTPGQGLQFLFEYFSETQRNKGNFPGRFSGRQFSNSRSEMNVSTLELGDSALYLCASSLGQDDNSPLHFGNGTRLTVT.

The chain couples TRBV4-1 to TRBJ2-1; a possible D gene is TRBD1 (6 bases). V gave up 4 bases and J gave up 8 bases, with 9 bases separating them. The CDR3 consists of 12 residues. CDR1 and CDR2 from the germline V gene are MGHRA and YSYEKL. The CDR3 loop reads CASSPYRDEQFF. As DNA, the CDR3 is TGCGCCAGCAGCCCGTACAGGGATGAGCAGTTCTTC.

This rearrangement joins TRBV5-4 to TRBJ1-1; tentatively, D is TRBD1 (6 bases). Per germline, CDR1 SGHNT and CDR2 YYREEE (reference sequence). The CDR3 is made up of 12 amino acids. V gave up 4 bases and J gave up 5 bases, with 9 bases separating them. CDR3 nucleotides: TGTGCCAGCAGCCCAACAGGGACTGAAGCTTTCTTT. It codes for CASSPTGTEAFF.

The genes are TRBV28 and TRBJ1-5, with D tentatively TRBD1 (5 bases). This CDR3 is built from 18 residues. With 1 base removed from V and 3 bases from J, the gap between germline ends came to 19 bases. Germline V gene sequence: CDR1 MDHEN, CDR2 SYDVKM. For the CDR3, the DNA is TGTGCCAGCAGTTTATTAGTTGTTCGGTCAGGGAACAATCAGCCCCAGCATTTT. Translated, it gives CASSLLVVRSGNNQPQHF.